One sample yielded the 18 T cell receptor beta chains listed below, sequenced in a study of blood T cell repertoires in COVID-19. Using immunoSEQ multiplex PCR, the repertoire was profiled, and TCRdb retains in-frame clones only, with some absent. The table shows roughly 500,000 clones, with roughly nine tenths occurring only once. Sequencing was performed on peripheral blood. These receptor sequences come from a man aged 18 to 30 with COVID-19, enrolled during active disease.

The chain carries TRBV3-1 (or the pseudogene TRBV3-2) and TRBJ1-3, with D possibly matching TRBD1 (6 bases). From germline, CDR1 is LGHDT and CDR2 YNNKEL (reference sequence). This CDR3 region has 16 residues. Trimming removed 2 bases at V and 2 bases at J, with 13 bases between. CDR3: CASSQFSGTPGNTIYF. The CDR3 DNA follows: TGTGCCAGCAGCCAATTCTCCGGGACACCTGGAAACACCATATATTTT.

V gene TRBV27 combines with J gene TRBJ1-1; the D is unclear. Between the trimmed V and J ends, which lost 8 bases and 8 bases, there was a span of 21 bases. Germline V lookup: CDR1 MNHEY, CDR2 SMNVEV (reference sequence). The CDR3 is made up of 14 amino acids. The CDR3 DNA reads TGTGCCAGCTATACCTCGGGGAGACGGAGGGAAGCTTTCTTT. It translates to CASYTSGRRREAFF.

This chain links TRBV3-1 (or the pseudogene TRBV3-2) with TRBJ2-5, with TRBD2 identical over 11 bases. This CDR3 comprises 16 residues. V shed 5 bases and J 2 bases; nucleotides not matched to a gene: 7. The germline V gene has CDR1 LGHDT and CDR2 YNNKEL (reference sequence). CDR3 bases: TGTGCCAGCAGCGAGCTAGCGGGGGGCCTTCAAGAGACCCAGTACTTC. It yields the protein CASSELAGGLQETQYF.

The chain links TRBV6-6 to TRBJ2-1, with a possible D match to TRBD1 (6 bases). Germline V gene lookup returns CDR1 MNHNY and CDR2 SVGAGI (reference sequence). The V and J ends lost 0 bases and 7 bases respectively, with 10 bases between them. The CDR3 contains 14 residues. As DNA, the CDR3 is TGTGCCAGCAGTTACTCAAGGACAGAGAATGAGCAGTTCTTC. It encodes CASSYSRTENEQFF.

This clone was observed a handful of times. V and J are TRBV10-1 and TRBJ2-2, with TRBD1 matching 9 bases. The CDR3 contains 15 residues. Germline values: CDR1 WNHNN, CDR2 SYGVQD (reference sequence). V lost 4 bases to trimming and J lost 5 bases; unmatched junction nucleotides: 5. Here the CDR3 DNA reads TGCGCCAGCAGTGGACAGGGGGGCCATACCGGGGAGCTGTTTTTT. This codes for CASSGQGGHTGELFF.

V and J are TRBV27 and TRBJ1-6, with TRBD1 identical over 9 bases. With V trimmed by 2 bases and J by 13 bases, 9 bases remained unmatched. The CDR3 loop spans 15 amino acids. Germline V gene sequence: CDR1 MNHEY, CDR2 SMNVEV (reference sequence). In DNA form, the CDR3 reads TGTGCCAGCAGTTTAATGGGACAGGGTAAGGGTCCCCTCCACTTT. Translating it yields CASSLMGQGKGPLHF.

The CDR3 region is CASSHPGTSGGASDTQYF. The CDR3 DNA follows: TGTGCCAGCAGCCACCCCGGGACTAGCGGGGGGGCATCAGATACGCAGTATTTT. The rearrangement uses TRBV14 and TRBJ2-3; 16 bases align to TRBD2. CDR1 is SGHDN, CDR2 FVKESK, per germline. V was clipped by 3 bases and J by 4 bases; unmatched bases: 7. This CDR3 comprises 18 residues.

The J gene is TRBJ1-1, the V gene TRBV20-1, with a possible D match to TRBD1 (5 bases). Per the germline V gene, CDR1 is DFQATT and CDR2 is SNEGSKA (reference sequence). Trimming removed 3 bases from V and 1 base from J, with 9 bases in between. The CDR3 spans 13 residues. Written as DNA, the CDR3 is TGCAGTGCTAGTCCCAGGGAGAACACTGAAGCTTTCTTT. As protein: CSASPRENTEAFF.

This chain connects TRBV5-1 to TRBJ2-5, with a weak D call TRBD2 (7 bases). With 5 bases removed from V and 5 bases from J, the gap between germline ends came to 22 bases. The CDR3 length is 16 residues. CDR1 and CDR2 from the germline V gene are SGHRS and YFSETQ. The CDR3 coding sequence is TGCGCCAGCAGTCGAGTGCCGGGGGGCGGCGGGGAGACCCAGTACTTC. Its translation: CASSRVPGGGGETQYF. The whole variable domain, remainder taken from reference TRBV5-1 and TRBJ2-5, is KAGVTQTPRYLIKTRGQQVTLSCSPISGHRSVSWYQQTPGQGLQFLFEYFSETQRNKGNFPGRFSGRQFSNSRSEMNVSTLELGDSALYLCASSRVPGGGGETQYFGPGTRLLVL.

The rearrangement uses TRBV19 and TRBJ1-6; 10 bases agree with TRBD1. The junction had 4 bases not matched to a gene; V was cut back by 5 bases and J by 0 bases. The germline gives CDR1 LNHDA, CDR2 SQIVND (reference sequence). This CDR3 spans 17 amino acids. CDR3 protein: CASSARDRGSYNSPLHF. The CDR3, as DNA: TGTGCCAGTAGTGCACGGGACAGGGGCTCCTATAATTCACCCCTCCACTTT.

CDR3 in DNA: TGTGCCAGCACCTGGACAGCCACCGGGGAGCTGTTTTTT. It specifies CASTWTATGELFF. The chain joins TRBV9 to TRBJ2-2; D perhaps matches TRBD1 (6 bases). This CDR3 is 13 amino acids long. V lost 6 bases and J 4 bases, leaving 10 bases between the germline ends. From germline, CDR1 is SGDLS and CDR2 YYNGEE.

The chain uses TRBV18 and TRBJ2-1; 8 bases fit TRBD2. The CDR3 spans 15 residues. Trimming removed 4 bases from V and 7 bases from J; junction bases left unmatched: 9. The germline V gene has CDR1 KGHSH and CDR2 LQKENI. CDR3 amino acids: CASSLDGGASNEQFF. The CDR3 region has the DNA TGTGCCAGCTCACTGGACGGGGGGGCCTCTAATGAGCAGTTCTTC.

This clone has just a few counts. This rearrangement joins TRBV9 to TRBJ1-6, with 8 bases fitting TRBD1. Per the germline V gene, CDR1 is SGDLS and CDR2 is YYNGEE. The junction had 9 bases not matched to a gene; V was cut back by 1 base and J by 9 bases. The CDR3 has 16 residues. CDR3 coding DNA: TGTGCCAGCAGCGTAAATGCAGGGGGCATAGGTTCACCCCTCCACTTT. Translated: CASSVNAGGIGSPLHF.

V gene TRBV24-1 combines with J gene TRBJ2-1; 9 nucleotides match TRBD2. Germline V gene sequence: CDR1 KGHDR, CDR2 SFDVKD. This CDR3 is 15 amino acids long. The V and J ends lost 3 bases and 7 bases, in that order; junction bases with no gene match: 6. The CDR3 region has the DNA TGTGCCACCAGTGATCCGGGACTAGCCGGGAATGAGCAGTTCTTC. It is translated as CATSDPGLAGNEQFF.

This clone was detected a few times. The CDR3 coding sequence is TGTGCCAGCAGCTTGGACGGGATAAATTCACCCCTCCACTTT. Protein: CASSLDGINSPLHF. This chain connects TRBV7-9 to TRBJ1-6; D is ambiguous. This CDR3 is built from 14 residues. CDR1 and CDR2 (germline): SEHNR, FQNEAQ (reference sequence). V lost 3 bases, J lost 7 bases, and 10 bases lay in between.

The V call is TRBV2, the J call TRBJ2-7, with TRBD1 matching over 7 bases. This CDR3 has 13 residues. CDR1 is SNHLY, CDR2 FYNNEI, per germline. V gave up 8 bases and J gave up 7 bases; unmatched junction bases: 11. The DNA for the CDR3 is TGTGCCAGCTTAAGACAGGGTCAGGGGGAGCAGTACTTC. Amino acid sequence: CASLRQGQGEQYF.

V and J are TRBV9 and TRBJ2-1; TRBD2 might be the D (5 bases). This CDR3 spans 16 amino acids. V shed 4 bases and J shed 3 bases, with 17 bases lying between them. Per the germline V gene, CDR1 is SGDLS and CDR2 is YYNGEE. CDR3 residues: CASSFSGSLDYNEQFF. CDR3 nucleotide sequence: TGTGCCAGCAGCTTTAGTGGGAGTCTAGACTACAATGAGCAGTTCTTC.

The chain has TRBV11-2 and TRBJ2-1, with D possibly TRBD2 on 5 matching bases. Trimming shortened V by 2 bases and J by 0 bases, and 11 bases separated the two germline ends. In germline, CDR1 is SGHAT, CDR2 FQNNGV. This CDR3 is built from 16 residues. The CDR3, as DNA: TGTGCCAGCAGCTTATATTCGGGGTACTCCTACAATGAGCAGTTCTTC. Translated: CASSLYSGYSYNEQFF.